This TCR beta chain comes out of a study of cytomegalovirus exposure and HLA in healthy donors. Findings of the study overall: Segments of the TCR beta V type were, in most cases, productive about 90% or about 30% of the time in an earlier analysis. The number of N-insertions in an Asian-associated ancestry cluster was reportedly below the 666-donor mean in a later analysis.

CDR3 length: 16 residues. Germline V gene sequence: CDR1 SGDLS, CDR2 YYNGEE. The ends lost 0 bases at V and 5 bases at J; junction bases unmatched: 8. To note about this clone: What it binds is unknown.

All the people who gave samples were healthy bone marrow donors. 13 Jbeta primers and 60 Vbeta primers were used for the PCR. This table comes from immunoSEQ multiplex PCR, and its TCRdb copy is limited to in-frame clones, with some not included. The data contain approximately 150,000 clones, 68% of them singletons. This sequence was found in a man in his forties or fifties in good health and CMV-seronegative. The sample comprised PBMCs. This chain uses TRBV9 with TRBJ2-3; 8 bases align to TRBD2. The CDR3 protein is CASSVDRVAGLDTQYF. The CDR3 nucleotides read TGTGCCAGCAGCGTAGATAGGGTAGCGGGGTTAGATACGCAGTATTTT.